The source of this T cell receptor beta chain is a study of CD8+CD57+ T cells in acquired aplastic anemia (dated by TCRdb to between 2017 and 2018). Regarding the study in general: Extracted DNA from sorted CD4+ and CD8+ cells averaged around 2.9 ug, ranging from about 0.18 to 27.4 ug. CD8+CD57+ expansion was defined as a frequency above the mean frequency observed in healthy subjects.

Genomic DNA served as template for TCR beta VDJ combination and CDR3 sequence profiling. An Illumina HiSeq 2000 was used for TCR repertoire sequencing. In the paper's pipeline: TRBV/TRBJ rearrangement plots, CDR3 size and DJ length profiles, and Simpson's diversity index were used to assess repertoires. The most abundant DNA sequence in the deep sequencing data was defined as the immunodominant clone. CDR3 amino acid sequences were screened for sharing across subjects and compared with published repertoires and the VDJdb database. Using fastp trimming at Q25 and MiXCR clonotype assembly, TCRdb reanalyzed the public sequencing data and kept in-frame beta chains. Rows are combined by CDR3 protein, so each entry shows the most common genes and DNA. In this record, the V and J calls reflect TCRdb's handling and not the investigators' own analysis. This sample has some 140,000 distinct CDR3 sequences in its table, and around half of those were observed once. About an eighth of the sample goes to the ten largest clones.

Expansion of CD8+CD57+ cells had been shown by flow cytometry in the patients chosen for sequencing. Severe acquired aplastic anemia was diagnosed in all patients according to International Study of Aplastic Anemia and Agranulocytosis and Camitta criteria. At the time blood was sampled, none of the patients had received any therapy. In the study, sorted CD4+ and CD8+ blood T cells from patients with severe aplastic anemia and from healthy subjects underwent deep sequencing of TCR repertoires. In the USA, patient enrollment took place under clinicaltrials.gov protocols 00001620, 01623167, 00001397, 00071045, 00081523 and 00961064. Ficoll-Paque density gradient centrifugation was used to isolate peripheral blood mononuclear cells. Before DNA extraction, CD4+ and CD8+ T cells were sorted by FACS or by magnetic beads. The CDR3 sequence holds 16 residues, the cysteine and phenylalanine included. Of all the DNA, just the CDR3 is kept, 48 bases in frame from base 1. V is pared back by 0 bases and J by 9 bases, with 15 bases lying between the germline termini. The germline V gene yields SNHLY for CDR1 and FYNNEI for CDR2.

Overall study outcomes, separate from this receptor: Fewer than 35 CD8+ CDR3 sequences were found to be shared between patients and controls, but these sequences appeared to be highly expressed in patients and within the immunodominant clones of the patients. Patients and healthy controls showed no significant difference in CD8+ Simpson's diversity (P=0.060).

This clonotype was counted only a few times. It lacks a known antigen. There are no base qualities to consult, and no much larger clone falls within one base. The origin of this receptor is a human donor with aplastic anemia. This chain is built from TRBV2 and TRBJ1-6; the D gene lacks a confident call. The specimen was sorted CD4+, CD8+, or CD8+CD57+ T cells (not recorded which) from PBMCs. The sequence in DNA is TGTGCCAGCAGTGAAGCGCTGCCTGCTTCAGGTTCACCCCTCCACTTT. Translation gives CASSEALPASGSPLHF.